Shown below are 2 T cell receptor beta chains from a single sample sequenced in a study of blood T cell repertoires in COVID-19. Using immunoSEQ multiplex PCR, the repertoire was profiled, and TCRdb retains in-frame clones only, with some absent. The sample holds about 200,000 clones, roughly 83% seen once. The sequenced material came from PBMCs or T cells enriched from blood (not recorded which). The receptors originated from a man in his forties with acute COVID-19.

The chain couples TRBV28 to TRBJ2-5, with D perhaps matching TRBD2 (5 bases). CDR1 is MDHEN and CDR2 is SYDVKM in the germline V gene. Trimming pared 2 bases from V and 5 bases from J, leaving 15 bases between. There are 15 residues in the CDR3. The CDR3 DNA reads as TGTGCCAGCAGTTTACCCCTAGCCAAACAGGAGACCCAGTACTTC. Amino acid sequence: CASSLPLAKQETQYF.

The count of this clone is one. The CDR3 coding sequence is TGCGCCAGCAGCCAAGGACTAGCCGAGGTGAATGAGCAGTTCTTC. This encodes CASSQGLAEVNEQFF. This sequence joins TRBV4-3 and TRBJ2-1, with TRBD2 identical over 7 bases. The junction had 7 bases not matched to a gene; V was cut back by 1 base and J by 7 bases. CDR1 LGHNA and CDR2 YSLEER come from the germline V gene. CDR3 length: 15 residues.